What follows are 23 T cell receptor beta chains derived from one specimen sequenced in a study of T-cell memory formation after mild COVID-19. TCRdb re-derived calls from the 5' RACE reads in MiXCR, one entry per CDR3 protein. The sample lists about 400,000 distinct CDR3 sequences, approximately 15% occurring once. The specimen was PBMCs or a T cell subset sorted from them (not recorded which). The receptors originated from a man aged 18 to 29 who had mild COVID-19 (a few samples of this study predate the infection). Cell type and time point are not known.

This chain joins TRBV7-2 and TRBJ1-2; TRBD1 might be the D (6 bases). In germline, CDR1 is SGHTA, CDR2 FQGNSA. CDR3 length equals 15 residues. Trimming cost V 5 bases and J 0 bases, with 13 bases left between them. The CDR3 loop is CASSLSQGSNYGYTF. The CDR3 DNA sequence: TGTGCCAGCAGCCTATCTCAGGGGTCTAACTATGGCTACACCTTC.

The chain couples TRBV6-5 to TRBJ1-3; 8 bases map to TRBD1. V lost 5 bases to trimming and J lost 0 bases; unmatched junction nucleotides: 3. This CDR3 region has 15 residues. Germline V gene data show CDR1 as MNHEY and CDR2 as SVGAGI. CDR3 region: CASSPDRVSGNTIYF. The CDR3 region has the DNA TGTGCCAGCAGTCCGGACAGGGTCTCTGGAAACACCATATATTTT.

The CDR3 sequence is CASSQDSGAYEQYV. The CDR3, as DNA: TGCGCCAGCAGCCAAGATAGCGGGGCCTACGAGCAGTACGTC. The chain couples TRBV4-1 to TRBJ2-7; 8 positions match TRBD2. V shed 0 bases and J 2 bases; nucleotides not matched to a gene: 0. The CDR3 extends over 14 amino acids. Germline loops: CDR1 MGHRA, CDR2 YSYEKL.

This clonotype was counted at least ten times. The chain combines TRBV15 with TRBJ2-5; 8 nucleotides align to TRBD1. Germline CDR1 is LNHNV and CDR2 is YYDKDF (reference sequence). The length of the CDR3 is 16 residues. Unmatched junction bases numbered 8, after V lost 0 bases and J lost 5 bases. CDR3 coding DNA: TGTGCCACCAGCAGAGATTCAGGGGGCGCCGGGGAGACCCAGTACTTC. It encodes CATSRDSGGAGETQYF.

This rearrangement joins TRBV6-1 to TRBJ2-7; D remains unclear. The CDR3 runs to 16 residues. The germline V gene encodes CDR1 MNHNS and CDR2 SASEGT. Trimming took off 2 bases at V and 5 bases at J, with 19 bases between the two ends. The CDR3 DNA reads TGTGCCAGCAGTGAACGTTCGAGACTCGGGTCTCACGAGCAGTACGTC. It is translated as CASSERSRLGSHEQYV.

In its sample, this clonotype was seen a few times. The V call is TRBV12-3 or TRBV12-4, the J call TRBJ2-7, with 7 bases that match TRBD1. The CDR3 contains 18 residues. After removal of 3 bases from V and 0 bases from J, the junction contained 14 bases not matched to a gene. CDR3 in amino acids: CASSFSLSRGRGSYEQYV. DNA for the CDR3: TGTGCCAGCAGTTTCTCCCTTTCGAGGGGGCGAGGCTCCTACGAGCAGTACGTC.

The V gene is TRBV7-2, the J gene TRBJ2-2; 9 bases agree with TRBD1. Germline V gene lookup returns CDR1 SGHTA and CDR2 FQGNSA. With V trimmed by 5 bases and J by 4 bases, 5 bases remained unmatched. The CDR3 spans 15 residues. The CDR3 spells CASSRTGAITGELFF. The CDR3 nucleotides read TGTGCCAGCAGCCGGACAGGGGCGATCACCGGGGAGCTGTTTTTT.

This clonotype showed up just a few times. The CDR3 sequence: CASSLSQGANTEAFF. The DNA of the CDR3 is TGTGCCAGCAGTCTATCCCAGGGGGCCAACACTGAAGCTTTCTTT. The rearrangement links TRBV6-5 to TRBJ1-1; 8 bases are shared with TRBD1. CDR3 length: 15 residues. CDR1 MNHEY and CDR2 SVGAGI come from the germline V gene. Germline trimming cut 5 bases from V and 2 bases from J; bases unmatched to any gene: 7.

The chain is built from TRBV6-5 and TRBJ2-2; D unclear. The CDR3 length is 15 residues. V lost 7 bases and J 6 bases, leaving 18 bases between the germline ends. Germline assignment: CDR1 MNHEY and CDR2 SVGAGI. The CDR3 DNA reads TGTGCCAGCACCCCGTTGGCAGGCGTTGCCGGGGAGCTGTTTTTT. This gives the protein CASTPLAGVAGELFF.

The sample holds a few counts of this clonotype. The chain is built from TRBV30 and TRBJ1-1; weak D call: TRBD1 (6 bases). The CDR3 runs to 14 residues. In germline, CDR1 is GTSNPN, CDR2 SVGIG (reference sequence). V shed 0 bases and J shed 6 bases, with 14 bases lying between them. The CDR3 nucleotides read TGTGCCTGGAGTGTTCAGGGGCGGAGGGCTGAAGCTTTCTTT. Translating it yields CAWSVQGRRAEAFF.

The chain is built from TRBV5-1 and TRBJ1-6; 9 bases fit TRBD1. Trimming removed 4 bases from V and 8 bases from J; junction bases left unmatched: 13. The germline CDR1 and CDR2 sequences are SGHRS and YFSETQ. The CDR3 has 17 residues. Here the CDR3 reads CASSLRAPGQGHSPLHF. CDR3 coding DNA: TGCGCCAGCAGCCTAAGGGCCCCGGGACAGGGACATTCACCCCTCCACTTT.

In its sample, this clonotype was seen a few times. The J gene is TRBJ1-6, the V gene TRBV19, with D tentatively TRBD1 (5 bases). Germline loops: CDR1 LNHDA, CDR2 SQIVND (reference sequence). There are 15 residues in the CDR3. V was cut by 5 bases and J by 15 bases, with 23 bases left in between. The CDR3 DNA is TGTGCCAGTAGTGCGCGGTCGTCTCGGGGCCGACTCCTCCACTTT. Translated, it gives CASSARSSRGRLLHF.

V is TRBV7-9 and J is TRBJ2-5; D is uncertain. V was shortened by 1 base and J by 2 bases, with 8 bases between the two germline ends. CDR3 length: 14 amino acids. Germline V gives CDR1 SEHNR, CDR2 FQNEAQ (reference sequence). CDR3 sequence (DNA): TGTGCCAGCAGCTTAGTCGGGCGGCAAGAGACCCAGTACTTC. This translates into CASSLVGRQETQYF.

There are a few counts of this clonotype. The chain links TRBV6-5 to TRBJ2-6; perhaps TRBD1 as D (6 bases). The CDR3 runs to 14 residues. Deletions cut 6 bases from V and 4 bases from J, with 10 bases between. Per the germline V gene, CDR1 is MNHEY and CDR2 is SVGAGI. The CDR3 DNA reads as TGTGCCAGCAGAGGGGGATTCGGGGCCAACGTCCTGACTTTC. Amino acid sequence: CASRGGFGANVLTF.

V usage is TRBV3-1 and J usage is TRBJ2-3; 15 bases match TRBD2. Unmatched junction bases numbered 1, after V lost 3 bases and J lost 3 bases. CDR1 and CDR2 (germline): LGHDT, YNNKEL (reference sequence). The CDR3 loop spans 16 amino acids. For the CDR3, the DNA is TGTGCCAGCAGCCACGGGACTAGCGGGGGGACAGATACGCAGTATTTT. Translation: CASSHGTSGGTDTQYF.

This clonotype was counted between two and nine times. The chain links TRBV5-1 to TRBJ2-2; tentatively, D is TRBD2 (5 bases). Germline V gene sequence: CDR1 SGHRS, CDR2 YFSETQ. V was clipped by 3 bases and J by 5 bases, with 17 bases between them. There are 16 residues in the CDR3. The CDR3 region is CASSSKAPGETGELFF. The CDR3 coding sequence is TGCGCCAGCAGCTCCAAGGCCCCTGGGGAGACCGGGGAGCTGTTTTTT.

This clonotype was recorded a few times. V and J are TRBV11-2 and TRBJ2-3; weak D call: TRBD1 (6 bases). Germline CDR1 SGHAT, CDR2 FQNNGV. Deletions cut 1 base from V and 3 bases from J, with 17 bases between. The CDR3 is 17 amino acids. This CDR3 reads CASSLAPGRGETDTQYF. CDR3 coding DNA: TGTGCCAGCAGCTTAGCCCCGGGCAGGGGAGAAACAGATACGCAGTATTTT.

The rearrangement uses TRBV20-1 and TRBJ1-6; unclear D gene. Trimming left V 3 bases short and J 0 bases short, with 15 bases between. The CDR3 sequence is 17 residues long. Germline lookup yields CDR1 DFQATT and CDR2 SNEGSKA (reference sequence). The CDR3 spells CSASREALSSYNSPLHF. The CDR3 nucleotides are TGCAGTGCTAGTCGGGAGGCGTTGAGCTCCTATAATTCACCCCTCCACTTT.

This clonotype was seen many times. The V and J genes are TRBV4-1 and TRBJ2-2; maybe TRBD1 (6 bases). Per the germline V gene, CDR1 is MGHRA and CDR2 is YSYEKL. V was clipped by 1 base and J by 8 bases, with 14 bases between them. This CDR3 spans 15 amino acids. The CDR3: CASSQGGLEMGELFF. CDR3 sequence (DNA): TGCGCCAGCAGCCAAGGGGGGCTAGAGATGGGGGAGCTGTTTTTT.

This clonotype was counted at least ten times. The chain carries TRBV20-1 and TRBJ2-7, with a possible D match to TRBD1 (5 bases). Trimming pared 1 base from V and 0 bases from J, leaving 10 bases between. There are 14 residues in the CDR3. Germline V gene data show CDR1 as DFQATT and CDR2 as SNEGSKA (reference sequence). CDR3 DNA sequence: TGCAGTGCTAGAGGACAGAGGAGCTCCTACGAGCAGTACTTC. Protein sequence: CSARGQRSSYEQYF.

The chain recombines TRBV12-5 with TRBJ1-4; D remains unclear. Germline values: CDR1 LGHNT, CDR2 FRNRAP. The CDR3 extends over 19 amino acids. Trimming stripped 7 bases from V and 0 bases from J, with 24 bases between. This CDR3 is CASAQFNLTRTATNEKLFF. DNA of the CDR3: TGTGCTAGTGCCCAATTCAATTTAACACGGACTGCAACTAATGAAAAACTGTTTTTT.

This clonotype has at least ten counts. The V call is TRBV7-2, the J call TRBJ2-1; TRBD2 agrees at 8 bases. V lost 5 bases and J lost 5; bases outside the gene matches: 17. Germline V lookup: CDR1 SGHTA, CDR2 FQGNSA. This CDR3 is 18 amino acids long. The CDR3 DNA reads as TGTGCCAGCAGCCTTAGGGCCTCGGCGGGGGGATTCCACAATGAGCAGTTCTTC. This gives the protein CASSLRASAGGFHNEQFF.

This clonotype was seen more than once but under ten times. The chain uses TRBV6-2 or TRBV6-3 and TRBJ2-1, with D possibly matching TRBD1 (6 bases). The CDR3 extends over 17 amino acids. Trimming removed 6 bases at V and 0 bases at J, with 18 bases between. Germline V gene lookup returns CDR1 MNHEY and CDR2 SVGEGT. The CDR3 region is CASSRHPLDSSYNEQFF. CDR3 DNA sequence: TGTGCCAGCAGCCGTCACCCCCTGGACAGCTCCTACAATGAGCAGTTCTTC.